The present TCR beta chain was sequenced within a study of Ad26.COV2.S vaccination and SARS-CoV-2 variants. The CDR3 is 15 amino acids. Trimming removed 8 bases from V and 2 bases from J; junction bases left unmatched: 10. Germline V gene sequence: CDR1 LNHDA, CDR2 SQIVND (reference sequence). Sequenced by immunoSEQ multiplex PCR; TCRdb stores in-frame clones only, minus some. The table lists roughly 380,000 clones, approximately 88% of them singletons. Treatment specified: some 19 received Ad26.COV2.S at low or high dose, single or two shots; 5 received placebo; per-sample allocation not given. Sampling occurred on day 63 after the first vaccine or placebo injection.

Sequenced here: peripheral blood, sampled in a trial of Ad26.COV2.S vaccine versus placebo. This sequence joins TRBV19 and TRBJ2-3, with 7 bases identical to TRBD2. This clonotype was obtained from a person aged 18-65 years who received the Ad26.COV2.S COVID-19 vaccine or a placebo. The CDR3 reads CASGSSGLSTDTQYF. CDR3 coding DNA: TGTGCCAGTGGATCTAGCGGACTCTCCACAGATACGCAGTATTTT.